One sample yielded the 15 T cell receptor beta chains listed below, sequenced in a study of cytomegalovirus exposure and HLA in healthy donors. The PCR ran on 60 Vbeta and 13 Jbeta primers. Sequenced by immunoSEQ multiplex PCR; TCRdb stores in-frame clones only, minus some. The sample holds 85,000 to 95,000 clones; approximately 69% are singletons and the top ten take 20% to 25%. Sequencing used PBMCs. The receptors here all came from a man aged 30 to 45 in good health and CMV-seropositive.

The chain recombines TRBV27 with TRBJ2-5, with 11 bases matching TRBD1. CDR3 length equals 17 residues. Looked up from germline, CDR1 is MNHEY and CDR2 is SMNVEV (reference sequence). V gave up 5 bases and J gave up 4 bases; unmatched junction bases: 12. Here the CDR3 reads CASSPGPGTGGTETQYF. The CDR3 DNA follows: TGTGCCAGCAGTCCCGGCCCCGGGACAGGGGGGACAGAGACCCAGTACTTC.

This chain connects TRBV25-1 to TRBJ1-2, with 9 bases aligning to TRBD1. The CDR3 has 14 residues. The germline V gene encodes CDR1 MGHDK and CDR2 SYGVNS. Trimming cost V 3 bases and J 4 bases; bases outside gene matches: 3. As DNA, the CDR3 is TGTGCCAGCAGTGACAGGGACAGGGTCTATGGCTACACCTTC. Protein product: CASSDRDRVYGYTF.

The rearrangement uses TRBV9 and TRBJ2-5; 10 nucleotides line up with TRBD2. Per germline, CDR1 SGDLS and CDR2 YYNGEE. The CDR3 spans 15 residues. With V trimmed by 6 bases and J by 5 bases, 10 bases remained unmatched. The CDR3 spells CASTPGSGGSETQYF. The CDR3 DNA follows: TGTGCCAGCACCCCGGGTAGCGGGGGGTCGGAGACCCAGTACTTC.

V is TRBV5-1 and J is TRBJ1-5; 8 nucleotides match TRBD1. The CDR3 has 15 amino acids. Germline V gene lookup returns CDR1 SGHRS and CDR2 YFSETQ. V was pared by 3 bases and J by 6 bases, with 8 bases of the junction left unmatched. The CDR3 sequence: CASSSGTGPIQPQHF. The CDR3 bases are TGCGCCAGCAGCTCCGGGACAGGCCCAATTCAGCCCCAGCATTTT. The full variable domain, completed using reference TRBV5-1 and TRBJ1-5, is KAGVTQTPRYLIKTRGQQVTLSCSPISGHRSVSWYQQTPGQGLQFLFEYFSETQRNKGNFPGRFSGRQFSNSRSEMNVSTLELGDSALYLCASSSGTGPIQPQHFGDGTRLSIL.

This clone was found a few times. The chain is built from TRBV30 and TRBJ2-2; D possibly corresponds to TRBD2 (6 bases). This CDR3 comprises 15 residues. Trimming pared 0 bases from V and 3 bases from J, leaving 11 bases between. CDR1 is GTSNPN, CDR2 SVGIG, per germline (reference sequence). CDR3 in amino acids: CAWSVTGADTGELFF. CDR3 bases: TGTGCCTGGAGTGTCACGGGAGCGGACACCGGGGAGCTGTTTTTT.

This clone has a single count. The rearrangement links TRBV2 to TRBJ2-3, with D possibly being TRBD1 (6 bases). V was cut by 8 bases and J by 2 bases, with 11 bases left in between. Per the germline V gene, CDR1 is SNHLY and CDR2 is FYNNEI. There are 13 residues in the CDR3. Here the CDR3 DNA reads TGTGCCAGCCGGGACACCAACACAGATACGCAGTATTTT. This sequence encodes CASRDTNTDTQYF.

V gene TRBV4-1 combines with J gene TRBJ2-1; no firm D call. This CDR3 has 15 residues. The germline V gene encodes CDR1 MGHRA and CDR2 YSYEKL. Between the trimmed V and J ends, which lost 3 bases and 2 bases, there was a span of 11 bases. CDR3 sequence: CASSQRPVTYNEQFF. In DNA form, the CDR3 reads TGCGCCAGCAGCCAGAGGCCCGTTACCTACAATGAGCAGTTCTTC.

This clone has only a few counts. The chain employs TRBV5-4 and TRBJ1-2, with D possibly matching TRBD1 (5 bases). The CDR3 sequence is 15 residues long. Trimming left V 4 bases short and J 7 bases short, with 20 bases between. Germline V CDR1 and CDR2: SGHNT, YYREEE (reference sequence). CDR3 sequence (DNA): TGTGCCAGCAGCCGGGATGGGGCGGGGAGAGGTGGCTACACCTTC. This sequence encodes CASSRDGAGRGGYTF.

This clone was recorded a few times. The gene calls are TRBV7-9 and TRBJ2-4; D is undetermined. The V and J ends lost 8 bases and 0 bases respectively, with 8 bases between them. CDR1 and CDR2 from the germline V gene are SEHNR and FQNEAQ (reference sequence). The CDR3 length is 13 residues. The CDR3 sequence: CASADIAKNIQYF. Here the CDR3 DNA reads TGTGCCAGCGCGGATATAGCCAAAAACATTCAGTACTTC.

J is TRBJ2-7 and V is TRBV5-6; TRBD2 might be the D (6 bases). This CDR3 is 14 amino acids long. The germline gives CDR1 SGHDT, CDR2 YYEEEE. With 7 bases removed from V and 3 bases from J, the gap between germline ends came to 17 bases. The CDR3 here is CASCPAGSNYEQYF. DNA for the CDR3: TGTGCCAGCTGTCCGGCGGGGTCCAACTACGAGCAGTACTTC.

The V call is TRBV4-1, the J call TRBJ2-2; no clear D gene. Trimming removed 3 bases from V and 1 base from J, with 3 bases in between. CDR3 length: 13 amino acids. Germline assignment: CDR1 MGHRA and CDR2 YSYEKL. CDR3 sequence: CASSHLNTGELFF. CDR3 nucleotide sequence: TGCGCCAGCAGCCACTTGAACACCGGGGAGCTGTTTTTT.

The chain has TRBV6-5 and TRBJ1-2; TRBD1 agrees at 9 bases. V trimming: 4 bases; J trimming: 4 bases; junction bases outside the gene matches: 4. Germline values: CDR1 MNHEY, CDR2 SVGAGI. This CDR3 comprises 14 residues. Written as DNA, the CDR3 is TGTGCCAGCAGTTCGGGGGACAGGGTCTATGGCTACACCTTC. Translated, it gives CASSSGDRVYGYTF.

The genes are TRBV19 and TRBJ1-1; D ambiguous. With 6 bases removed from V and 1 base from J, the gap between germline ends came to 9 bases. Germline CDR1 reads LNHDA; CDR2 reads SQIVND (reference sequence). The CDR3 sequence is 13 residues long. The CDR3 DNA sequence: TGTGCCAGTAGCTCCACACGGAACACTGAAGCTTTCTTT. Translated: CASSSTRNTEAFF.

For the CDR3, the DNA is TGTGCCAGCAGCTTGGTCAGGGCTGTTCAGCCCCAGCATTTT. The encoded protein is CASSLVRAVQPQHF. V is TRBV5-8 and J is TRBJ1-5, with D possibly TRBD1 on 5 matching bases. The CDR3 has 14 amino acids. The germline gives CDR1 SGHTS, CDR2 YDEGEE. V was cut by 0 bases and J by 6 bases, with 10 bases left in between.

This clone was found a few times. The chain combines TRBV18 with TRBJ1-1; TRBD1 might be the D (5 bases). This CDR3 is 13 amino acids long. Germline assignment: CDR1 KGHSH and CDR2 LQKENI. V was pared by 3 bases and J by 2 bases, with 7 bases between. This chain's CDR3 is CASSPGPNTEAFF. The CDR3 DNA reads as TGTGCCAGCTCACCGGGGCCTAACACTGAAGCTTTCTTT.